What follows are 4 T cell receptor beta chains derived from one specimen sequenced in a study of T-cell reconstitution after alpha-beta-depleted transplantation in children. The TCRbeta library was prepared with unique molecular identifiers. TCRdb re-analysed the PCR reads in MiXCR, keeping a single row per CDR3 protein. Of 440,000 or so distinct CDR3 sequences listed, about 40% are singletons. Sample: PBMCs, taken before TCRalphabeta/CD19-depleted stem cell transplant. The receptor source for this set is a girl aged 2-10 years with aplastic anemia, due to receive a stem cell transplant.

The chain links TRBV4-2 to TRBJ1-5; D might be TRBD1 (5 bases). CDR3 length equals 16 residues. Germline V CDR1 and CDR2: LGHNA, YNFKEQ. V dropped 1 base and J dropped 2 bases, with 12 bases sitting between them. CDR3 nucleotide sequence: TGTGCCAGCAGCCAAGGAGCGGGACGGGGCAATCAGCCCCAGCATTTT. Its translation: CASSQGAGRGNQPQHF.

The chain carries TRBV7-2 and TRBJ2-7, with TRBD2 as a possible D gene (5 bases). Germline CDR1 and CDR2: SGHTA and FQGNSA. V was clipped by 8 bases and J by 4 bases, with 21 bases between them. The CDR3 loop spans 15 amino acids. CDR3 sequence (DNA): TGTGCCAGCCCTTATGAGGCCGGAGGTGTATACGAGCAGTACTTC. Protein sequence: CASPYEAGGVYEQYF.

The chain uses TRBV15 and TRBJ2-3; 7 bases align to TRBD1. This CDR3 has 15 amino acids. Trimming removed 3 bases from V and 5 bases from J; junction bases left unmatched: 8. Germline V gene sequence: CDR1 LNHNV, CDR2 YYDKDF (reference sequence). CDR3 nucleotides: TGTGCCACCAGCAGCGGGACAGTTGAGTTAGATACGCAGTATTTT. Its translation: CATSSGTVELDTQYF.

This clonotype has ten or more counts. The chain employs TRBV5-1 and TRBJ1-2; D ambiguous. CDR1 is SGHRS, CDR2 YFSETQ, per germline. The CDR3 contains 13 residues. Trimming stripped 4 bases from V and 5 bases from J, with 12 bases between. CDR3 protein: CASSTSTDYGYTF. CDR3 in DNA: TGCGCCAGCAGCACCTCGACGGATTATGGCTACACCTTC.